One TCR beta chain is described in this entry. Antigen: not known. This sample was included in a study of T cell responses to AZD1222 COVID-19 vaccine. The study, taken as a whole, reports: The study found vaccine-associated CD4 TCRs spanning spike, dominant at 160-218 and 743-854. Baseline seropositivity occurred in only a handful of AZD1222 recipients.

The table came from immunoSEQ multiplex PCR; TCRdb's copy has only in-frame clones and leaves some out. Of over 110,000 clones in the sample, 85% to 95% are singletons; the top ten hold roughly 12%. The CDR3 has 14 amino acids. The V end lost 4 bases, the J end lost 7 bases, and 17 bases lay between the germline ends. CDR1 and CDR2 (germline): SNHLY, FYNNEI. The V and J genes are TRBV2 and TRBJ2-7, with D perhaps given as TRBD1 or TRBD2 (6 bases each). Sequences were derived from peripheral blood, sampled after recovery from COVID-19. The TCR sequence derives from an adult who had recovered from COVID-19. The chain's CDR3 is CASSVGLGAGEQYF. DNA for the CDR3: TGTGCCAGCAGTGTGGGTTTGGGGGCGGGGGAGCAGTACTTC.